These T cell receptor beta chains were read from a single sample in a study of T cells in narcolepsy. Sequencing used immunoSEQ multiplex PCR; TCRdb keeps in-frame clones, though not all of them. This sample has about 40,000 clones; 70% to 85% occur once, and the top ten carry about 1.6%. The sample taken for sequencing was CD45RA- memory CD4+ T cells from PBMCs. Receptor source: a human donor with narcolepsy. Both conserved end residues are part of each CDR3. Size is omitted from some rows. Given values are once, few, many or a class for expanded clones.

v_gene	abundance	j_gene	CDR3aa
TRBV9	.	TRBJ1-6	CASSSQSSPLHF
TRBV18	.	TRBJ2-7	CASSPPTGTGAYEQYF
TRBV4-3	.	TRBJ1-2	CASSQAGDTAYGYTF
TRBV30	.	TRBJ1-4	CAWSATARGATNEKLFF
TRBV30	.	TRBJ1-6	CAWSYLQGVNSPLHF
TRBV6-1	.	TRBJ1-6	CASSETTVSYNSPLHF
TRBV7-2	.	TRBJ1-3	CASSPWGSSGNTIYF
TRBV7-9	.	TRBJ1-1	CASSSRGQFEAFF
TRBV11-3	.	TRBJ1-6	CASSLVGDNSPLHF
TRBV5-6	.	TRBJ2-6	CASSRDGLASGANVLTF
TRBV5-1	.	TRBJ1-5	CASALGGNQPQHF
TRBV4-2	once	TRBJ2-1	CASSQGYQLWNEQFF
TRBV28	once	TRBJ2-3	CASSSQGGTDTQYF
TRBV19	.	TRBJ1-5	CASSDRGLGNQPQHF
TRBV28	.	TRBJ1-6	CASSLDRVPNSPLHF
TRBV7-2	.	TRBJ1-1	CASSMGQGYTEAFF
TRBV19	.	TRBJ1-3	CASSRTGTGNTIYF
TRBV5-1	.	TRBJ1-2	CASFEEGVNGYTF
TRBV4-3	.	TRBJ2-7	CASSPRTGDYEQYF
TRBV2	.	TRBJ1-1	CASSSTGGRNTEAFF
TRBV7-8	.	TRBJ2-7	CASSLRDSGPYEQYF
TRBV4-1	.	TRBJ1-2	CASSQEAAANYGYTF
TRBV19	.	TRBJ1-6	CASSSKPGQGAPISPLHF
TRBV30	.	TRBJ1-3	CAWSETGVGNTIYF
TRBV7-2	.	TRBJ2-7	CASSSPGQGAYEQYF
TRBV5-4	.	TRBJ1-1	CASSPVRGNTEAFF
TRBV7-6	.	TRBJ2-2	CASSLAGRGNTGELFF
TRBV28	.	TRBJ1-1	CASSLGTEAFF
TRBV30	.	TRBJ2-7	CAWSPSLSYEQYF
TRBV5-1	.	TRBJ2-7	CASSLKLSSYEQYF
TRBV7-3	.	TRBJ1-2	CASSLTGTGVSDGYTF
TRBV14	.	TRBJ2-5	CASSPRQGARETQYF
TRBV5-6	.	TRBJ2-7	CASSLGSGTGYEQYF
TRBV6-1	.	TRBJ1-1	CASNNRGLTEAFF
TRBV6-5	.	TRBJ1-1	CASSYSRTGRGTEAFF
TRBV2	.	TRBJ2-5	CASSEGGAVEETQYF
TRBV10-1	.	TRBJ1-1	CASSERGGTEAFF
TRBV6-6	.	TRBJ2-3	CASSWQADTQYF
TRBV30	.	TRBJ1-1	CAWRPMNTEAFF
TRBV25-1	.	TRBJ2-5	CASRGWETQYF
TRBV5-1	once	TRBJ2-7	CASSWREGPPYEQYF
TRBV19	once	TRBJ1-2	CASMLSPNYGYTF
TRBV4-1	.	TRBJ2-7	CAGSPTSGGAYEQYF
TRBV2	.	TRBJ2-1	CASSNHGGASNEQFF
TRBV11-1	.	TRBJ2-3	CASSLEFDTQYF
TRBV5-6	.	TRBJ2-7	CASTGGGTIYEQYF
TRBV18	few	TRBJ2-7	CASSSTYEQYF
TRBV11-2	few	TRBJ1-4	CASSQKGAGNEKLFF
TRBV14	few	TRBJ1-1	CASSFGTNTEAFF
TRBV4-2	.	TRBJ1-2	CASTPLEGNYGYTF
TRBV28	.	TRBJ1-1	CASSPFGTEAFF
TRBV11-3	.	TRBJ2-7	CASSFAGRAYEQYF
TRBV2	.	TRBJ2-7	CASSQQLLGTDEQYF
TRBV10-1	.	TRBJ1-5	CASSEALTYSNQPQHF
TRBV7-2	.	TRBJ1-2	CASSFQGAYDGYTF
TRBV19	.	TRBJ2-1	CASSPGLAGGPEQFF
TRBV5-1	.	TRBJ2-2	CASSLVSAQDNTGELFF
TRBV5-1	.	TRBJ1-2	CASSLNPETGLFYGYTF
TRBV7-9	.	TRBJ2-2	CASSLGQGDTGELFF
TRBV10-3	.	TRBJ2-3	CAIRGQTTDTQYF